The 21 T cell receptor beta chains below come from one sample, sequenced in a study of read filtering for tumor transcriptome and immune sequencing. The library was built from about 0.4 ug RNA with molecular barcoded adaptors for alpha/delta and beta/gamma chains. TCRdb used MiXCR to reprocess the reads, holding one entry per CDR3 protein. The repertoire holds about 130,000 distinct CDR3 sequences, with 13% as singletons. Source material: a population of CD138-negative cells sorted from bone marrow. Receptors originate from a donor at least 40 years old with multiple myeloma.

This clonotype was detected a few times. The gene calls are TRBV4-3 and TRBJ2-1; D remains unclear. This CDR3 has 18 amino acids. Trimming stripped 0 bases from V and 0 bases from J, with 15 bases between. CDR1 is LGHNA, CDR2 YSLEER, per germline. CDR3 loop: CASSQEFRRPSSYNEQFF. DNA of the CDR3: TGCGCCAGCAGCCAAGAATTCCGGCGGCCTAGCTCCTACAATGAGCAGTTCTTC.

This clonotype was seen repeatedly, ten times or more. The gene calls are TRBV4-1 and TRBJ2-1, with 7 bases identical to TRBD2. The CDR3 runs to 14 residues. CDR1 is MGHRA and CDR2 is YSYEKL in the germline V gene. The J segment lost 5 bases and the V segment lost 3 bases, leaving 4 bases of the junction unmatched. CDR3 DNA sequence: TGCGCCAGCAGCCATTACGGACTAGACAATGAGCAGTTCTTC. Translation gives CASSHYGLDNEQFF.

This clonotype showed up many times. For the CDR3, the DNA is TGTGCCAGCAGGAAGGGACAGGCAGACAATGAGCAGTTCTTC. Translating gives CASRKGQADNEQFF. This chain joins TRBV12-3 or TRBV12-4 and TRBJ2-1; the match to TRBD1 covers 8 bases. This CDR3 is 14 amino acids long. V lost 6 bases to trimming and J lost 5 bases; unmatched junction nucleotides: 6.

The chain recombines TRBV20-1 with TRBJ1-1; 7 nucleotides match TRBD1. The CDR3 is 13 amino acids. Germline values: CDR1 DFQATT, CDR2 SNEGSKA (reference sequence). V dropped 4 bases and J dropped 5; count of bases not matched to a gene: 7. The CDR3 sequence is CSATGQSNTEAFF. Here the CDR3 DNA reads TGCAGTGCTACGGGACAGTCAAATACTGAAGCTTTCTTT.

As concerns this clonotype: This may come from a read error, since a much larger clone is one base off. The CDR3 sequence is CASSLTGWSERYF. The CDR3 nucleotides read TGCGCCAGCAGCTTGACAGGGTGGTCCGAGCGGTACTTC. The gene calls are TRBV5-1 and TRBJ2-7, with D possibly matching TRBD1 (6 bases). Per the germline V gene, CDR1 is SGHRS and CDR2 is YFSETQ. The CDR3 runs to 13 residues.

As for this clonotype: Here the CDR3 omits its conserved ending phenylalanine or tryptophan, so a read error is the likely source. The V call is TRBV12-3 or TRBV12-4, the J call TRBJ2-1; 11 bases align to TRBD2. The CDR3 sequence is 18 residues long. CDR3 residues: CASSRRIVGTSGRDEQFL. DNA for the CDR3: TGCGCCAGCAGTCGTCGTATTGTCGGGACTAGCGGTAGGGATGAGCAGTTCCTC.

This clonotype showed up many times. The chain combines TRBV29-1 with TRBJ2-1; D not resolved. Germline V gene lookup returns CDR1 SQVTM and CDR2 ANQGSEA. V was shortened by 4 bases and J by 2 bases, with 18 bases between the two germline ends. The CDR3 spans 16 residues. The CDR3 here is CSVASLESRTYNEQFF. The CDR3, as DNA: TGCAGCGTTGCGAGTTTGGAGAGTCGGACCTACAATGAGCAGTTCTTC.

Ten or more counts support this clonotype. This rearrangement joins TRBV5-5 to TRBJ2-1, with 7 bases matching TRBD2. Germline CDR1 and CDR2: SGHKS and YYEKEE (reference sequence). Unmatched junction bases numbered 5, after V lost 3 bases and J lost 2 bases. The CDR3 has 15 amino acids. Written as DNA, the CDR3 is TGTGCCAGCAGCTCCGGGACTATGACCTACAATGAGCAGTTCTTC. Protein: CASSSGTMTYNEQFF.

Only a few counts were recorded for this clonotype. Possible read error: a much larger clone is one base away. The rearrangement links TRBV10-3 to TRBJ2-7, with 7 bases that match TRBD1. Germline loops: CDR1 ENHRY, CDR2 SYGVKD. This CDR3 has 15 amino acids. Trimming took 5 bases from V and 2 from J; bases not matched to a gene: 9. This CDR3 reads CAISRTGFSPYEQYF. DNA of the CDR3: TGTGCCATCAGTCGGACAGGATTTAGCCCCTACGAGCAGTACTTC.

V gene TRBV12-3 or TRBV12-4 combines with J gene TRBJ2-1, with 9 bases matching TRBD2. The CDR3 is 14 residues long. The V and J ends lost 3 bases and 8 bases, in that order; junction bases with no gene match: 5. This CDR3 reads CASSFGGRADEQFF. DNA for the CDR3: TGTGCCAGCAGTTTTGGCGGGAGGGCCGATGAGCAGTTCTTC.

This clonotype was counted many times. The chain couples TRBV15 to TRBJ2-1; no definite D call. Trimming removed 0 bases at V and 0 bases at J, with 6 bases between. The length of the CDR3 is 15 residues. Germline V gene lookup returns CDR1 LNHNV and CDR2 YYDKDF (reference sequence). The CDR3: CATSREGISYNEQFF. CDR3 sequence (DNA): TGTGCCACCAGCAGAGAGGGCATCTCCTACAATGAGCAGTTCTTC.

In this sample, this clonotype turned up many times. The rearrangement links TRBV27 to TRBJ2-3; possible D gene TRBD2, 6 bases. CDR3 length: 14 amino acids. Germline CDR1 MNHEY, CDR2 SMNVEV (reference sequence). Trimming took off 2 bases at V and 8 bases at J, with 14 bases between the two ends. The CDR3 is CASSLTSLRRTQYF. Written as DNA, the CDR3 is TGTGCCAGCAGTTTAACTAGCTTGAGGCGTACGCAGTATTTT.

This clonotype was counted many times. The V call is TRBV7-8, the J call TRBJ2-1; TRBD1 agrees at 7 bases. Trimming removed 2 bases from V and 4 bases from J; junction bases left unmatched: 8. This CDR3 has 16 residues. Germline CDR1 and CDR2: SGHVS and FQNEAQ. As DNA, the CDR3 is TGTGCCAGCAGCTTACGCCCGGGACAGTCTTACAATGAGCAGTTCTTC. It specifies CASSLRPGQSYNEQFF. The variable domain in full, completed from reference TRBV7-8 and TRBJ2-1, reads GAGVSQSPRYKVAKRGQDVALRCDPISGHVSLFWYQQALGQGPEFLTYFQNEAQLDKSGLPSDRFFAERPEGSVSTLKIQRTQQEDSAVYLCASSLRPGQSYNEQFFGPGTRLTVL.

This clonotype was seen many times. V usage is TRBV12-3 or TRBV12-4 and J usage is TRBJ2-3; D is perhaps TRBD1 or TRBD2 (6 bases each). Trimming took off 3 bases at V and 4 bases at J, with 11 bases between the two ends. This CDR3 comprises 14 residues. The CDR3 DNA follows: TGTGCCAGCAGTTTCACAGGGACTCCAGATACGCAGTATTTT. This encodes CASSFTGTPDTQYF.

To note about this clonotype: This may be a read error, as it is one base from a much larger clone. The V call is TRBV7-8, the J call TRBJ2-2; 7 bases line up with TRBD2. This CDR3 region has 13 residues. V was pared by 5 bases and J by 4 bases, with 1 base of the junction left unmatched. Germline V gene data show CDR1 as SGHVS and CDR2 as FQNEAQ. CDR3 bases: TGTGCCAGCAGCCGGACTAGCACCGGGGAGCTGTTTTTT. Amino acids: CASSRTSTGELFF.

The V call is TRBV5-1, the J call TRBJ2-3; weak D call: TRBD2 (5 bases). The length of the CDR3 is 13 residues. From germline, CDR1 is SGHRS and CDR2 YFSETQ. Trimming stripped 4 bases from V and 11 bases from J, with 17 bases between. CDR3 residues: CASSPTPGEEQYF. The CDR3 coding sequence is TGCGCCAGCAGCCCTACCCCCGGGGAAGAGCAGTATTTT.

A remark on this clonotype: This may stem from a read error, because a much larger clone lies one nucleotide away. The gene calls are TRBV27 and TRBJ2-1; possibly TRBD1 or TRBD2 for D (5 bases each). Per germline, CDR1 MNHEY and CDR2 SMNVEV (reference sequence). The CDR3 has 16 residues. This CDR3 reads CGSSFKGTTSYNGQFF. The CDR3 nucleotides are TGTGGCAGCAGTTTTAAAGGGACGACCTCCTACAATGGGCAGTTCTTC.

This clonotype has a count of ten or more. V and J are TRBV4-3 and TRBJ1-4, with D unresolved. Trimming cost V 5 bases and J 0 bases, with 7 bases left between them. The CDR3 consists of 14 residues. CDR1 is LGHNA, CDR2 YSLEER, per germline. CDR3 amino acids: CASSTRATNEKLFF. CDR3 DNA sequence: TGCGCCAGCAGCACTCGAGCAACTAATGAAAAACTGTTTTTT.

In its sample, this clonotype was seen many times. V and J are TRBV20-1 and TRBJ2-3; 12 bases are shared with TRBD1. The CDR3 length is 16 residues. The germline CDR1 and CDR2 sequences are DFQATT and SNEGSKA (reference sequence). Unmatched junction bases numbered 5, after V lost 3 bases and J lost 1 base. CDR3: CSASGDRGRRTDTQYF. The CDR3 DNA reads TGCAGTGCTAGTGGGGACAGGGGGCGCCGCACAGATACGCAGTATTTT.

This clonotype was seen repeatedly, ten times or more. The chain uses TRBV4-1 and TRBJ2-1; TRBD1 matches at 8 bases. The CDR3 loop spans 16 amino acids. Germline CDR1 MGHRA, CDR2 YSYEKL. With 2 bases clipped from V and 5 bases from J, the junction kept 8 bases outside the gene matches. CDR3 DNA: TGCGCCAGCAGCCAACGCCCGGGACAGGACCACAATGAGCAGTTCTTC. Protein sequence: CASSQRPGQDHNEQFF.

This clonotype has ten or more counts. The V and J genes are TRBV12-3 or TRBV12-4 and TRBJ2-1; TRBD2 matches 7 bases. Trimming took 6 bases from V and 5 from J; bases not matched to a gene: 7. This CDR3 is 14 amino acids long. The CDR3 sequence is CASSGGWMDNEQFF. The DNA of the CDR3 is TGTGCCAGCAGCGGGGGGTGGATGGACAATGAGCAGTTCTTC.